These T cell receptor beta chains were read from a single sample in a study of T cell responses to AZD1222 COVID-19 vaccine. Generated by immunoSEQ multiplex PCR, the TCRdb table keeps only in-frame clones and is missing some. The sample shows about 140,000 clones, more than 70% of them seen only once. The source material was peripheral blood, sampled on day 0 of AZD1222 vaccination. Receptors were obtained from an adult in good health. CDR3s include the opening cysteine and the closing phenylalanine or tryptophan. D genes are given only for firm matches. The size entry is marked missing in some rows and otherwise reads once, few, many or a size class.

D,J,V,size,CDR3,DNA
-,TRBJ2-3,TRBV7-6,once,CASEGIVGGTQYF,TGTGCCAGCGAGGGGATAGTCGGTGGTACGCAGTATTTT
TRBD2,TRBJ2-7,TRBV13,-,CASSYGSGAYEQYF,TGTGCCAGCAGCTATGGCAGCGGGGCCTACGAGCAGTACTTC
TRBD2,TRBJ2-1,TRBV27,-,CASSLSGVYNEQFF,TGTGCCAGCAGCCTTAGCGGGGTTTACAATGAGCAGTTCTTC
-,TRBJ2-5,TRBV24-1,-,CATSDVQGVETQYF,TGTGCCACCAGTGACGTACAAGGAGTGGAGACCCAGTACTTC
TRBD1,TRBJ1-2,TRBV5-1,-,CASSGTGGYTF,TGCGCCAGCAGTGGGACAGGAGGCTACACCTTC
-,TRBJ2-7,TRBV15,-,CATSRDFSQIYEQYF,TGTGCCACCAGCAGAGATTTCTCCCAAATCTACGAGCAGTACTTC
-,TRBJ2-1,TRBV27,-,CASSRGGAWNEQFF,TGTGCCAGCAGCCGAGGAGGGGCTTGGAATGAGCAGTTCTTC
-,TRBJ1-4,TRBV18,-,CASSLIVGGGTNEKLFF,TGTGCCAGCTCACTAATCGTCGGAGGGGGGACTAATGAAAAACTGTTTTTT
-,TRBJ2-5,TRBV4-3,-,CASSPSPGGETQYF,TGCGCCAGCAGCCCCTCCCCCGGTGGGGAGACCCAGTACTTC
-,TRBJ1-1,TRBV28,-,CASSFPQILGTEAFF,TGTGCCAGCAGTTTCCCCCAAATTTTGGGAACTGAAGCTTTCTTT
-,TRBJ2-3,TRBV5-1,-,CASSPSSSTDTQYF,TGCGCCAGCAGTCCATCGAGCAGCACAGATACGCAGTATTTT
-,TRBJ1-3,TRBV18,-,CASSPWTDSGNTIYF,TGTGCCAGCTCACCTTGGACGGACTCTGGAAACACCATATATTTT
-,TRBJ1-2,TRBV5-1,-,CASSPAGNYGYTF,TGCGCCAGCAGCCCCGCAGGGAACTATGGCTACACCTTC
TRBD1,TRBJ2-7,TRBV6-5,-,CASRSSAGQGYEQYF,TGTGCCAGCAGATCTTCCGCGGGACAGGGATACGAGCAGTACTTC
-,TRBJ2-7,TRBV10-2,once,CASPYEQYF,TGCGCCAGCCCCTACGAGCAGTACTTC
-,TRBJ1-1,TRBV4-3,-,CASSQDSGPGGAFF,TGCGCCAGCAGCCAAGATTCGGGACCCGGGGGGGCTTTCTTT
TRBD1,TRBJ1-5,TRBV27,once,CASSLVKGANQPQHF,TGTGCCAGCAGTTTGGTGAAGGGGGCCAATCAGCCCCAGCATTTT
TRBD1,TRBJ1-3,TRBV5-1,-,CASSLGQGASGNTIYF,TGCGCCAGCAGCTTGGGGCAGGGGGCATCTGGAAACACCATATATTTT
-,TRBJ2-3,TRBV6-2/TRBV6-3,-,CASSYIRDVPLDTQYF,TGTGCCAGCAGTTACATCAGGGACGTTCCCCTAGATACGCAGTATTTT
-,TRBJ1-4,TRBV2,once,CASTRGGATNEKLFF,TGTGCCAGCACCCGCGGAGGGGCAACTAATGAAAAACTGTTTTTT
TRBD2,TRBJ2-1,TRBV4-2,-,CASSQELAGGREQFF,TGTGCCAGCAGCCAAGAACTAGCGGGGGGCCGTGAGCAGTTCTTC
-,TRBJ1-2,TRBV29-1,-,CSVDGGRSYGYTF,TGCAGCGTTGACGGGGGCAGGTCCTATGGCTACACCTTC
TRBD2,TRBJ2-1,TRBV27,-,CASSTGTSGSCEQFF,TGTGCCAGCAGTACCGGGACTAGCGGGAGTTGTGAGCAGTTCTTC
-,TRBJ2-1,TRBV7-2,-,CASSSQPGLSTLEQFF,TGTGCCAGCAGCTCCCAGCCGGGACTGTCGACTTTGGAGCAGTTCTTC
-,TRBJ2-1,TRBV6-5,-,CASSYSSRGSNEQFF,TGTGCCAGCAGTTACTCGAGTAGGGGGAGCAATGAGCAGTTCTTC
TRBD1,TRBJ2-3,TRBV11-2,-,CASSLGRGQGTSTDTQYF,TGTGCCAGCAGCTTAGGAAGAGGACAGGGGACTAGCACAGATACGCAGTATTTT
-,TRBJ1-2,TRBV7-9,once,CASSLARDWAGGYTF,TGTGCCAGCAGCTTAGCGCGGGATTGGGCCGGAGGCTACACCTTC
-,TRBJ1-3,TRBV7-2,once,CASRTGSGNTIYF,TGTGCCAGCAGAACAGGGTCAGGAAACACCATATATTTT
-,TRBJ2-1,TRBV2,-,CASRVDWSSYNEQFF,TGTGCCAGCAGGGTGGACTGGAGCTCCTACAATGAGCAGTTCTTC
TRBD1,TRBJ2-7,TRBV5-1,-,CASSLATGGASYEQYF,TGCGCCAGCAGCTTGGCTACAGGGGGCGCCTCCTACGAGCAGTACTTC
TRBD1,TRBJ1-2,TRBV2,once,CASSERQGGGVGYTF,TGTGCCAGCAGTGAACGACAAGGGGGCGGTGTGGGGTACACCTTC
-,TRBJ1-2,TRBV5-6,-,CASSPGLYGYTF,TGTGCCAGCAGCCCCGGGCTCTATGGCTACACCTTC
-,TRBJ1-2,TRBV6-1,-,CASSENGQDYGYTF,TGTGCCAGCAGTGAAAACGGGCAAGACTATGGCTACACCTTC
TRBD1,TRBJ2-7,TRBV7-8,-,CASSSARGQTSYEQYF,TGTGCCAGCAGCTCAGCTAGGGGACAGACCTCCTACGAGCAGTACTTC
-,TRBJ2-5,TRBV10-2,-,CASSESRQLYQETQYF,TGCGCCAGCAGTGAGTCGCGGCAGTTATATCAAGAGACCCAGTACTTC
-,TRBJ2-1,TRBV12-3/TRBV12-4,-,CASTAQRGNEQFF,TGTGCCAGCACCGCTCAGAGGGGGAATGAGCAGTTCTTC
-,TRBJ1-1,TRBV7-2,-,CASSLQGNTEAFF,TGTGCCAGCAGCCTTCAGGGGAACACTGAAGCTTTCTTT
TRBD1,TRBJ1-2,TRBV7-2,-,CASRQGLGDGYTF,TGTGCCAGCCGACAGGGGTTAGGTGATGGCTACACCTTC
TRBD1,TRBJ1-2,TRBV27,-,CASSLLGDRRLNYGYTF,TGTGCCAGCAGTTTACTCGGGGACAGGCGACTCAACTATGGCTACACCTTC
-,TRBJ1-1,TRBV5-1,-,CASSLVRNTEAFF,TGCGCCAGCAGCTTGGTTCGGAACACTGAAGCTTTCTTT
-,TRBJ2-3,TRBV28,-,CASSHDRDGSTDTQYF,TGTGCCAGCAGCCATGACCGGGACGGCAGCACAGATACGCAGTATTTT
-,TRBJ1-2,TRBV25-1,-,CASSLGVDGYTF,TGTGCCAGCAGTCTGGGGGTGGACGGCTACACCTTC
-,TRBJ1-2,TRBV5-3,-,CARSLEPFYGYTF,TGTGCCAGAAGCTTGGAGCCCTTCTATGGCTACACCTTC
-,TRBJ1-3,TRBV4-2,once,CASSPGTPREYTIYF,TGTGCCAGCAGCCCCGGGACTCCGAGGGAGTACACCATATATTTT
TRBD2,TRBJ2-3,TRBV7-9,-,CASSGVAGGPSGTDTQYF,TGTGCCAGCAGCGGCGTAGCGGGAGGTCCTTCGGGCACAGATACGCAGTATTTT